These 3 T cell receptor beta chains originate from one sample sequenced in a study of tumor-infiltrating lymphocytes in primary liver carcinoma. Unsorted whole blood supplied the blood RNA, and germline DNA was isolated too. From about 0.45 ug total RNA, TCR beta cDNA was generated with a primer in the constant region. A slightly modified ARM-PCR protocol with three nested multiplex PCR rounds produced these TCR beta libraries. The first two PCR rounds used TRBV1-TRBV30 forward primers with a C-beta reverse primer, about 10 cycles each. TCRdb reprocessed the multiplex PCR reads via MiXCR and lists one record per CDR3 protein. The sample comprises approximately 310,000 distinct CDR3 sequences, around three fifths of which are singletons, and 9% to 10% rests with the top ten. What was sequenced was peripheral blood. All receptors come from a man aged 35 to 55 with primary liver carcinoma and hepatitis B virus infection.

This clonotype was seen only a few times. This rearrangement joins TRBV7-9 to TRBJ2-4, with D possibly matching TRBD2 (5 bases). The ends were cut back, 5 bases at V and 0 bases at J, with 20 bases in the middle. This CDR3 has 18 amino acids. The V gene's germline CDR1 is SEHNR and CDR2 FQNEAQ (reference sequence). The chain's CDR3 is CASSTKDGSGLAKNIQYF. The CDR3 DNA reads as TGTGCCAGCAGCACCAAAGATGGGAGTGGGTTAGCCAAAAACATTCAGTACTTC.

As to this clonotype: A read error may account for a junction end that differs from germline. The chain carries TRBV6-2 or TRBV6-3 and TRBJ2-7; 8 bases fit TRBD1. CDR3 length equals 13 residues. From germline, CDR1 is MNHEY and CDR2 SVGEGT. In DNA, the CDR3 is TGTGTCAGCATACCGGGACAGGTAGACGAGCAGTACTTC. It is translated as CVSIPGQVDEQYF.

In regard to this clonotype: A much larger clone lies one base from this, so it may be a read error. This chain joins TRBV4-1 and TRBJ2-5; TRBD2 aligns across 14 bases. The CDR3 totals 16 residues. V dropped 4 bases and J dropped 5; count of bases not matched to a gene: 6. The germline V gene has CDR1 MGHRA and CDR2 YSYEKL. CDR3 protein: CASSRLAGGTWETQYF. The CDR3 nucleotides are TGCGCCAGCAGCCGACTAGCGGGAGGGACGTGGGAGACCCAGTACTTC.